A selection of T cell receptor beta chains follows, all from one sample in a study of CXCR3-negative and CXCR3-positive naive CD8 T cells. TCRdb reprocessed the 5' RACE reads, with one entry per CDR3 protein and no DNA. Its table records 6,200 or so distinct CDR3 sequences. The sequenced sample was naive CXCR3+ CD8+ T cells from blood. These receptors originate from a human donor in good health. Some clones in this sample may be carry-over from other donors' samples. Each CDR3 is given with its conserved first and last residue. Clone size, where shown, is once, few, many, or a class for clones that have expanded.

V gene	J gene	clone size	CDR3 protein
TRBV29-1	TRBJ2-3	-	CSVDAFLSYTDTQYF
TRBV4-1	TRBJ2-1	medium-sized	CASSPNSGGHREQFF
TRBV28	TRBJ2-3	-	CASSSPPDVGTSDTQYF
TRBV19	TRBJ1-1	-	CASQNRQGFTEAFF
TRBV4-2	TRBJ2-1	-	CASSQEASGGAYNEQFF
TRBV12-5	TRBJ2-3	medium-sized	CASTPGGWTDTQYF
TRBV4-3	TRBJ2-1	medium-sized	CASSPSSGGSSYNEQFF
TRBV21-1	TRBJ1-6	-	CASRYRDGDYNSPLHF
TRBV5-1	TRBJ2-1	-	CASSFTSGGADEQFF
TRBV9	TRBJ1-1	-	CASSPALAAEAFF
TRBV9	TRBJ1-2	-	CASSVEGRYGYTF
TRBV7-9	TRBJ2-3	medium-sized	CASSPTGLAGTDTQYF
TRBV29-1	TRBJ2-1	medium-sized	CSSAGGYNEQFF
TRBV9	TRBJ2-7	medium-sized	CASSLRDSSYEQYF
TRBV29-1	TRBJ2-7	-	CSVEVPTASYEQYF
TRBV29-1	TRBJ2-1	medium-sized	CSVEDRGTFTGNEQFF
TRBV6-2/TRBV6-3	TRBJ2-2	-	CASSYGGPGELFF
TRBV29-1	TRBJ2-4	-	CSVEGGAAKNIQYF
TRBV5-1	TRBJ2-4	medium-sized	CASSLGQGEDIQYF
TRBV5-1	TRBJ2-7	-	CASSLVQGAYEQYF
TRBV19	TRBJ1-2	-	CASIAKVDRRYGYTF
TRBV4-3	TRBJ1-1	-	CASSPTARDTEAFF
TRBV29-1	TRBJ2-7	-	CSVDRLGEQYF
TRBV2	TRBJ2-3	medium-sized	CASSEHSTSTDTQYF
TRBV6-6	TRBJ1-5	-	CASSTNRQGFFNQPQHF
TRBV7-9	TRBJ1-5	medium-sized	CASSTDESYQPQHF
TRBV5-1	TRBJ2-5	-	CASSWDQETQYF
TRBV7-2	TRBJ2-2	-	CASSPGLAGAVGELFF
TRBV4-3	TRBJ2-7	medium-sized	CASSQGRTGGLYEQYF
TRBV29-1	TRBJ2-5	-	CSVLPLNQEETQYF